The 19 T cell receptor beta chains in this list originate from one sample, sequenced in a study of blood T cell repertoires in COVID-19. Sequencing was performed with immunoSEQ multiplex PCR; in TCRdb, only in-frame clones are kept and a portion is missing. Counted here are roughly 250,000 clones, roughly 84% occurring once; the ten biggest clones make up 2% to 2.5%. The sequencing input was peripheral blood. The origin of the receptors is a woman in her thirties or forties who had recovered from COVID-19.

This chain links TRBV6-2 or TRBV6-3 with TRBJ2-7; 8 bases match TRBD1. With V trimmed by 6 bases and J by 5 bases, 18 bases remained unmatched. Germline CDR1 MNHEY, CDR2 SVGEGT. CDR3 length: 17 amino acids. Here the CDR3 DNA reads TGTGCCAGCAGCCCTATATACGGACAGGGTCTTATCAACGAGCAGTACTTC. This encodes CASSPIYGQGLINEQYF.

This rearrangement joins TRBV11-1 to TRBJ2-7, with TRBD1 identical over 7 bases. Looked up from germline, CDR1 is SGHAT and CDR2 is FQDESV (reference sequence). CDR3 length: 14 residues. V was pared by 4 bases and J by 4 bases, with 7 bases of the junction left unmatched. The CDR3 protein is CASSYEPGGYEQYF. The DNA for the CDR3 is TGTGCCAGCAGCTACGAGCCAGGGGGTTACGAGCAGTACTTC.

This chain joins TRBV2 and TRBJ1-4; no clear D gene. V shed 0 bases and J shed 4 bases, with 9 bases lying between them. CDR1 SNHLY and CDR2 FYNNEI come from the germline V gene. The CDR3 contains 15 residues. The CDR3: CASSEAGGGNEKLFF. In nucleotides, the CDR3 is TGTGCCAGCAGTGAAGCGGGTGGAGGTAATGAAAAACTGTTTTTT.

The chain recombines TRBV5-4 with TRBJ1-1; 9 positions agree with TRBD1. Germline lookup yields CDR1 SGHNT and CDR2 YYREEE (reference sequence). The V segment lost 4 bases and the J segment 1 base; nucleotides outside the gene matches: 5. This CDR3 contains 15 residues. The CDR3 reads CASSNRDRANTEAFF. The DNA of the CDR3 is TGTGCCAGCAGCAACCGGGACAGGGCGAACACTGAAGCTTTCTTT. The full variable domain, completed using reference TRBV5-4 and TRBJ1-1, is ETGVTQSPTHLIKTRGQQVTLRCSSQSGHNTVSWYQQALGQGPQFIFQYYREEENGRGNFPPRFSGLQFPNYSSELNVNALELDDSALYLCASSNRDRANTEAFFGQGTRLTVV.

The rearrangement links TRBV10-3 to TRBJ2-6, with D possibly TRBD2 on 6 matching bases. Germline V gene data show CDR1 as ENHRY and CDR2 as SYGVKD. V lost 6 bases, J lost 0 bases, and 6 bases lay in between. The CDR3 loop spans 14 amino acids. Here the CDR3 reads CAIRGGSGANVLTF. The CDR3, as DNA: TGTGCCATCAGGGGGGGCTCTGGGGCCAACGTCCTGACTTTC.

V usage is TRBV19 and J usage is TRBJ1-5; no clear D gene. Germline-derived CDR1 and CDR2 are LNHDA and SQIVND (reference sequence). The CDR3 is 12 amino acids. Trimming shortened V by 5 bases and J by 7 bases, and 9 bases separated the two germline ends. CDR3 amino acids: CASSAAAQPQHF. The CDR3 DNA follows: TGTGCCAGTAGTGCGGCCGCACAGCCCCAGCATTTT.

This clone was counted a single time. This chain connects TRBV6-2 or TRBV6-3 to TRBJ2-1, with TRBD1 matching over 9 bases. V trimming: 2 bases; J trimming: 6 bases; junction bases outside the gene matches: 11. The CDR3 is 17 residues long. Germline V gene sequence: CDR1 MNHEY, CDR2 SVGEGT. The chain's CDR3 is CASSYPNRQGDPNEQFF. The CDR3 bases are TGTGCCAGCAGTTACCCCAATCGACAGGGGGACCCCAATGAGCAGTTCTTC.

This clone was found once. The chain joins TRBV9 to TRBJ1-2, with 10 nucleotides matching TRBD1. V trimming: 3 bases; J trimming: 5 bases; junction bases outside the gene matches: 1. Germline V gene sequence: CDR1 SGDLS, CDR2 YYNGEE. This CDR3 region has 13 residues. CDR3 protein: CASSEDRGYGYTF. Here the CDR3 DNA reads TGTGCCAGCAGCGAGGACAGGGGGTATGGCTACACCTTC.

This clone was recorded once. The chain carries TRBV19 and TRBJ1-2; no reliable D call. The CDR3 loop spans 14 amino acids. Trimming cost V 3 bases and J 0 bases, with 8 bases left between them. The germline V gene encodes CDR1 LNHDA and CDR2 SQIVND (reference sequence). In DNA form, the CDR3 reads TGTGCCAGTAGTATGCACATAACTAACTATGGCTACACCTTC. This gives the protein CASSMHITNYGYTF.

The chain is built from TRBV2 and TRBJ2-7, with 8 bases lining up with TRBD1. J gave up 3 bases and V 6 bases, and 7 bases lay outside the gene matches. The CDR3 extends over 14 amino acids. Germline loops: CDR1 SNHLY, CDR2 FYNNEI. CDR3: CASRLDRDGYEQYF. For the CDR3, the DNA is TGTGCCAGCAGACTGGACAGGGACGGCTACGAGCAGTACTTC.

The J gene is TRBJ1-2, the V gene TRBV6-5; 9 bases match TRBD1. The germline CDR1 and CDR2 sequences are MNHEY and SVGAGI. The CDR3 length is 14 residues. J gave up 8 bases and V 2 bases, and 6 bases lay outside the gene matches. The CDR3 sequence: CASSYAGQGAGYTF. Written as DNA, the CDR3 is TGTGCCAGCAGTTACGCGGGACAGGGTGCAGGCTACACCTTC.

CDR3 in amino acids: CASGILANQETQYF. In DNA, the CDR3 is TGTGCCAGCGGAATACTAGCGAACCAAGAGACCCAGTACTTC. This chain links TRBV2 with TRBJ2-5; the match to TRBD2 covers 7 bases. Germline-derived CDR1 and CDR2 are SNHLY and FYNNEI. The junction had 6 bases not matched to a gene; V was cut back by 8 bases and J by 0 bases. The length of the CDR3 is 14 residues.

The sample holds a few counts of this clone. The chain links TRBV5-1 to TRBJ2-5; 7 bases match TRBD2. There are 17 residues in the CDR3. Germline-derived CDR1 and CDR2 are SGHRS and YFSETQ. Trimming removed 0 bases from V and 5 bases from J; junction bases left unmatched: 13. DNA for the CDR3: TGCGCCAGCAGCTTGGGGTCCGGTACGGGGGGTATGGAGACCCAGTACTTC. It is translated as CASSLGSGTGGMETQYF.

The V call is TRBV18, the J call TRBJ2-7; 10 positions match TRBD2. V gave up 2 bases and J gave up 2 bases; unmatched junction bases: 9. The CDR3 contains 17 residues. CDR1 and CDR2 from the germline V gene are KGHSH and LQKENI. CDR3 nucleotides: TGTGCCAGCTCACCAGGGCTAGCGGGGGCTCATACCTACGAGCAGTACTTC. It yields the protein CASSPGLAGAHTYEQYF.

Of note for this clone: The identical CDR3 is also encoded by other nucleotide sequences in the sample. J is TRBJ2-1 and V is TRBV9; 8 nucleotides line up with TRBD2. The CDR3 has 15 residues. V lost 4 bases, J lost 0 bases, and 3 bases stayed unmatched. The germline V gene encodes CDR1 SGDLS and CDR2 YYNGEE. The CDR3 nucleotides read TGTGCCAGCAGCTTGAGCGGGAGCTCCTACAATGAGCAGTTCTTC. Translated, it gives CASSLSGSSYNEQFF.

The V and J genes are TRBV24-1 and TRBJ2-2; D remains ambiguous. V was shortened by 1 base and J by 9 bases, with 8 bases between the two germline ends. Germline CDR1 and CDR2: KGHDR and SFDVKD. The CDR3 consists of 13 residues. The CDR3 sequence: CATSDFGDWELFF. In DNA form, the CDR3 reads TGTGCCACCAGTGATTTTGGAGACTGGGAGCTGTTTTTT.

The genes are TRBV5-4 and TRBJ2-5; 12 bases fit TRBD2. The CDR3 runs to 15 residues. Germline CDR1 SGHNT, CDR2 YYREEE (reference sequence). V trimming: 2 bases; J trimming: 3 bases; junction bases outside the gene matches: 2. In DNA form, the CDR3 reads TGTGCCAGCAGCTTTGCTAGCGGGAGGGAAGAGACCCAGTACTTC. The encoded protein is CASSFASGREETQYF.

This chain connects TRBV27 to TRBJ2-3, with TRBD1 matching over 9 bases. Germline V gene lookup returns CDR1 MNHEY and CDR2 SMNVEV (reference sequence). V was clipped by 6 bases and J by 4 bases; unmatched bases: 11. The CDR3 loop spans 16 amino acids. Here the CDR3 DNA reads TGTGCCAGCAGGGCCTACCGGGACAGGGTGGCAGATACGCAGTATTTT. It yields the protein CASRAYRDRVADTQYF.

This chain connects TRBV24-1 to TRBJ2-2; D uncertain. V lost 3 bases, J lost 1 base, and 8 bases lay in between. The CDR3 has 15 residues. Looked up from germline, CDR1 is KGHDR and CDR2 is SFDVKD. The CDR3 bases are TGTGCCACCAGTGATCGAGGTCTGAACACCGGGGAGCTGTTTTTT. As protein: CATSDRGLNTGELFF.